Listed below are T cell receptor beta chains from one sample, sequenced in a study of blood T cell repertoires in COVID-19. Clones were read by immunoSEQ multiplex PCR, and TCRdb kept only the in-frame ones, dropping some. The repertoire holds 200,000 to 300,000 clones, with around 87% as singletons. Sequences were obtained from peripheral blood. Receptors were obtained from a woman aged 55 to 70 with COVID-19, enrolled during active disease. Both conserved end residues are part of each CDR3. Each record gives: V gene, clone size, J gene, D gene, CDR3 protein, CDR3 DNA. D genes are given only for firm matches. Size values are once, few and many counts, or a class for expanded clones, and some rows have none.

TRBV4-3	.	TRBJ2-5	TRBD2	CASSQELAGRLETQYF	TGCGCCAGCAGCCAAGAACTAGCGGGACGATTAGAGACCCAGTACTTC
TRBV6-5	once	TRBJ1-1	.	CASRTTLNTEAFF	TGTGCCAGCAGAACAACCCTGAACACTGAAGCTTTCTTT
TRBV5-4	.	TRBJ2-7	TRBD2	CASRSGPGGEQYF	TGTGCCAGCAGATCCGGCCCGGGGGGGGAGCAGTACTTC
TRBV19	.	TRBJ2-6	.	CASSIDGRANVLTF	TGTGCCAGTAGTATAGACGGGAGGGCCAACGTCCTGACTTTC
TRBV5-8	.	TRBJ1-1	TRBD1	CASSLGQGVTEAFF	TGTGCCAGCAGCTTAGGACAGGGGGTCACTGAAGCTTTCTTT
TRBV30	.	TRBJ2-1	TRBD1	CAWSVPKGQGAYNEQFF	TGTGCCTGGAGTGTCCCTAAGGGACAGGGGGCTTACAATGAGCAGTTCTTC
TRBV7-9	.	TRBJ1-1	.	CASSLNQNTEAFF	TGTGCCAGCAGCTTAAATCAGAACACTGAAGCTTTCTTT
TRBV5-5	once	TRBJ2-3	TRBD2	CASSSEGLAGDEQYF	TGTGCCAGCAGCTCTGAGGGACTAGCGGGAGATGAGCAGTATTTT
TRBV30	.	TRBJ2-7	TRBD1	CAWSKEGTGGYVQYF	TGTGCCTGGAGTAAGGAGGGGACAGGGGGCTATGTACAGTACTTC
TRBV6-5	once	TRBJ1-2	TRBD1	CASSRQGPYGYTF	TGTGCCAGCAGTCGACAGGGCCCCTATGGCTACACCTTC
TRBV24-1	.	TRBJ2-1	TRBD1	CATSAPDRGLYNEQFF	TGTGCCACCAGTGCCCCCGACAGGGGGCTGTACAATGAGCAGTTCTTC
TRBV9	.	TRBJ2-3	TRBD2	CASSVFSSGGTDTQYF	TGTGCCAGCAGCGTGTTTTCTAGCGGGGGCACAGATACGCAGTATTTT
TRBV10-2	.	TRBJ1-1	TRBD1	CASSDRATGATMNTEAFF	TGCGCCAGCAGTGATAGGGCAACAGGGGCCACGATGAACACTGAAGCTTTCTTT
TRBV12-3/TRBV12-4	.	TRBJ1-1	.	CASSRGYTEAFF	TGTGCCAGCAGCCGAGGTTACACTGAAGCTTTCTTT
TRBV4-1	.	TRBJ2-1	.	CASSQDPRDNEQFF	TGCGCCAGCAGCCAAGATCCCAGGGACAATGAGCAGTTCTTC
TRBV18	.	TRBJ1-1	TRBD1	CASSPNRGQAEAFF	TGTGCCAGCTCACCCAACAGGGGCCAGGCTGAAGCTTTCTTT
TRBV6-1	.	TRBJ1-2	.	CASSEAGARGYGYTF	TGTGCCAGCAGTGAAGCAGGGGCCCGGGGGTATGGCTACACCTTC
TRBV7-6	.	TRBJ2-7	.	CASSPYPPSSYEQYF	TGTGCCAGCAGCCCCTACCCGCCCTCCTCCTACGAGCAGTACTTC
TRBV28	.	TRBJ1-1	TRBD1	CASSSPTGGLFIGDTEAFF	TGTGCCAGCAGTTCACCCACAGGGGGCTTGTTTATAGGCGACACTGAAGCTTTCTTT
TRBV28	.	TRBJ1-2	.	CASSLHGNYGYTF	TGTGCCAGCAGTTTACACGGTAACTATGGCTACACCTTC
TRBV11-1	.	TRBJ2-5	TRBD1	CASSFLGQVQETQYF	TGTGCCAGCAGCTTTCTAGGACAGGTCCAAGAGACCCAGTACTTC
TRBV10-3	.	TRBJ2-7	TRBD1	CAINHRTGESYEQYF	TGTGCCATCAATCACCGGACAGGGGAGTCCTACGAGCAGTACTTC
TRBV6-5	.	TRBJ1-6	TRBD1	CASSKRDRENSPLHF	TGTGCCAGCAGTAAACGGGACAGGGAAAATTCACCCCTCCACTTT
TRBV6-1	.	TRBJ2-1	TRBD2	CASSETLAGASYNEQFF	TGTGCCAGCAGTGAGACCTTAGCGGGAGCTTCCTACAATGAGCAGTTCTTC
TRBV28	few	TRBJ1-4	.	CASSPGGMVEKLFF	TGTGCCAGCAGCCCCGGGGGAATGGTCGAAAAACTGTTTTTT
TRBV9	.	TRBJ1-6	TRBD1	CASSPTAGQGDVGSPLHF	TGTGCCAGCAGCCCGACGGCGGGACAGGGGGACGTGGGTTCACCCCTCCACTTT
TRBV5-4	few	TRBJ2-7	TRBD1	CASSDRGRHEQYF	TGTGCCAGCTCGGACAGGGGGCGTCACGAGCAGTACTTC
TRBV6-1	.	TRBJ2-1	TRBD2	CASSAWTSALGEEQFF	TGTGCCAGCAGTGCATGGACTAGCGCTCTAGGGGAGGAGCAGTTCTTC
TRBV19	.	TRBJ2-3	.	CASSLRNLNTDTQYF	TGTGCCAGTAGTCTGAGGAACCTTAACACAGATACGCAGTATTTT
TRBV5-6	.	TRBJ2-7	TRBD1	CASSFITGDEQYF	TGTGCCAGCAGCTTCATTACAGGGGACGAGCAGTACTTC
TRBV7-2	.	TRBJ2-3	TRBD2	CASSASGSSPDTQYF	TGTGCCAGCAGCGCTAGCGGGAGCTCGCCAGATACGCAGTATTTT
TRBV19	.	TRBJ2-3	.	CASSITGTDTQYF	TGTGCCAGTAGTATAACAGGCACAGATACGCAGTATTTT
TRBV7-3	.	TRBJ1-2	.	CASSLSGGVGYTF	TGTGCCAGCAGCTTAAGTGGGGGCGTTGGCTACACCTTC
TRBV7-8	.	TRBJ2-3	TRBD2	CASSLVSRLAGAGDTQYF	TGTGCCAGCAGCTTAGTTAGTAGGCTAGCGGGAGCGGGAGATACGCAGTATTTT
TRBV14	.	TRBJ2-5	TRBD2	CASSQVTSGRGETQYF	TGTGCCAGCAGCCAAGTGACTAGCGGGAGGGGAGAGACCCAGTACTTC
TRBV6-2/TRBV6-3	.	TRBJ1-6	TRBD1	CASSDRDRGANSPLHF	TGTGCCAGCAGCGACCGGGACAGGGGCGCTAATTCACCCCTCCACTTT
TRBV7-2	.	TRBJ1-4	TRBD1	CASRGSDGTVFEKLFF	TGTGCCAGCAGGGGGAGTGACGGGACAGTTTTCGAAAAACTGTTTTTT
TRBV6-5	.	TRBJ2-3	.	CASSSTYSTDTQYF	TGTGCCAGCAGTTCTACTTATAGCACAGATACGCAGTATTTT
TRBV6-1	.	TRBJ2-5	.	CASSEGGRQETQYF	TGTGCCAGCAGTGAAGGGGGGAGGCAAGAGACCCAGTACTTC
TRBV10-3	.	TRBJ1-1	TRBD1	CAIRATGDRGTEAFF	TGTGCCATCAGAGCAACCGGAGACAGGGGAACTGAAGCTTTCTTT
TRBV4-2	.	TRBJ2-2	.	CASSQGASPGELFF	TGTGCCAGCAGCCAAGGCGCTAGCCCCGGGGAGCTGTTTTTT
TRBV6-2/TRBV6-3	.	TRBJ2-1	TRBD2	CASSYGTSGIGSYNEQFF	TGTGCCAGCAGTTACGGGACTAGCGGGATCGGCTCCTACAATGAGCAGTTCTTC
TRBV3-1/TRBV3-2	.	TRBJ1-5	TRBD1	CASSQYRGWNQPQHF	TGTGCCAGCAGCCAATACAGGGGGTGGAATCAGCCCCAGCATTTT
TRBV30	.	TRBJ1-4	.	CAWSPGRLTTNEKLFF	TGTGCCTGGAGTCCGGGCAGACTAACAACTAATGAAAAACTGTTTTTT
TRBV19	.	TRBJ1-5	.	CASSMSMSNQPQHF	TGTGCCAGTAGTATGTCCATGAGCAATCAGCCCCAGCATTTT
TRBV6-2/TRBV6-3	.	TRBJ1-1	TRBD1	CASSPAQGVRITEAFF	TGTGCCAGCAGTCCCGCACAGGGGGTTCGTATCACTGAAGCTTTCTTT
TRBV27	.	TRBJ2-6	TRBD1	CAAWDRPTPVLTF	TGTGCCGCATGGGACAGGCCCACGCCCGTCCTGACTTTC
TRBV18	few	TRBJ1-1	.	CASSPTQETEAFF	TGTGCCAGCTCACCAACCCAAGAGACTGAAGCTTTCTTT
TRBV28	once	TRBJ1-2	.	CASSLTRRGGGYTF	TGTGCCAGCAGTTTAACCCGAAGAGGAGGTGGCTACACCTTC
TRBV9	.	TRBJ1-3	.	CASSPLRQGISAGNTIYF	TGTGCCAGCAGCCCCCTTCGGCAGGGGATCTCTGCGGGAAACACCATATATTTT
TRBV7-2	medium-sized	TRBJ2-1	TRBD2	CASSSSGTSGPNEQFF	TGTGCCAGCAGCTCGTCCGGGACTAGCGGACCCAATGAGCAGTTCTTC
TRBV3-1/TRBV3-2	.	TRBJ2-5	.	CASSPGGFQETQYF	TGTGCCAGCAGCCCCGGAGGGTTCCAAGAGACCCAGTACTTC
TRBV6-5	once	TRBJ2-3	TRBD2	CASSPRAGGSGTQYF	TGTGCCAGCAGCCCCCGAGCGGGAGGGTCGGGTACGCAGTATTTT
TRBV5-1	few	TRBJ2-5	TRBD1	CASSLALGQGAGETQYF	TGCGCCAGCAGCTTGGCCCTGGGACAGGGGGCCGGAGAGACCCAGTACTTC
TRBV4-2	.	TRBJ1-3	.	CATGGGLKAGNTIYF	TGTGCCACTGGCGGGGGACTGAAAGCTGGAAACACCATATATTTT